This TCR beta chain is from a study of blood T cell repertoires in COVID-19. Across the study: The United States, Italy and Spain were the sources of the acute and convalescent COVID-19 samples. PBMCs, B-cell-depleted T cells, or T cells were the source of the cDNA or gDNA that made up the material.

Germline CDR1 MDHEN, CDR2 SYDVKM. V dropped 5 bases and J dropped 3 bases, with 8 bases sitting between them. The CDR3 runs to 12 residues. Some clones are missing from TCRdb's copy, which holds only in-frame ones; the method was immunoSEQ multiplex PCR. The sample carries around 230,000 clones, over 70% recorded once. Sequencing used peripheral blood. The TCR was taken from an elderly woman with acute or convalescent COVID-19. The chain recombines TRBV28 with TRBJ2-7; D not resolved. CDR3 bases: TGTGCCAGCAGTCCCCAGATCTACGAGCAGTACTTC. It encodes CASSPQIYEQYF. Supplemented by reference TRBV28 and TRBJ2-7, the full variable domain reads DVKVTQSSRYLVKRTGEKVFLECVQDMDHENMFWYRQDPGLGLRLIYFSYDVKMKEKGDIPEGYSVSREKKERFSLILESASTNQTSMYLCASSPQIYEQYFGPGTRLTVT.